One sample yielded the 26 T cell receptor beta chains listed below, sequenced in a study of STAT5B mutations in CD4+ large granular lymphocyte leukemia (dated 2022 in TCRdb). The receptor library was made with the immunoSEQ multiplex PCR assay. TCRdb took over this immuneACCESS table, retaining in-frame rearrangements with V and J assigned. Such tables are incomplete; in checked studies, under half of the missing clones stem from an unresolved V gene, and the remainder is unexplained. This sample comprises tens of thousands of clones, around 72% of them detected only once. The ten largest clones take up less than 0.6% of the sample. Sequencing was performed on CD4+ T cells from blood buffy coats. Receptors originate from a human donor in good health.

CDR3 amino acids: CASSWTGTLQETQYF. CDR3 in DNA: TGCGCCAGCAGCTGGACAGGGACCCTCCAAGAGACCCAGTACTTC. The chain has TRBV5-1 and TRBJ2-5; 8 bases are shared with TRBD1. In germline, CDR1 is SGHRS, CDR2 YFSETQ. This CDR3 contains 15 residues. V trimming: 3 bases; J trimming: 1 base; junction bases outside the gene matches: 5. The full variable domain, completed using reference TRBV5-1 and TRBJ2-5, is KAGVTQTPRYLIKTRGQQVTLSCSPISGHRSVSWYQQTPGQGLQFLFEYFSETQRNKGNFPGRFSGRQFSNSRSEMNVSTLELGDSALYLCASSWTGTLQETQYFGPGTRLLVL.

The chain couples TRBV4-3 to TRBJ1-2; D is unclear. Trimming removed 0 bases at V and 4 bases at J, with 6 bases between. Germline-derived CDR1 and CDR2 are LGHNA and YSLEER. The CDR3 runs 13 residues. CDR3 region: CASSQERSYGYTF. The CDR3 coding sequence is TGCGCCAGCAGCCAAGAGCGAAGCTATGGCTACACCTTC.

This clone was detected only a few times. The chain employs TRBV5-1 and TRBJ2-7; 7 positions agree with TRBD2. The V gene end was trimmed by 4 bases and the J gene end by 2 bases; junction bases not matched to a gene: 6. Germline V CDR1 and CDR2: SGHRS, YFSETQ. This CDR3 spans 14 amino acids. The CDR3 nucleotides read TGCGCCAGCAGCCTAACCGGGACTACCTACGAGCAGTACTTC. Translated: CASSLTGTTYEQYF.

The chain carries TRBV4-2 and TRBJ2-3, with 7 positions matching TRBD1. V gave up 1 base and J gave up 3 bases; unmatched junction bases: 1. The germline CDR1 and CDR2 sequences are LGHNA and YNFKEQ. The CDR3 spans 14 residues. Here the CDR3 DNA reads TGTGCCAGCAGCCAAGGGACAGGTACAGATACGCAGTATTTT. This translates into CASSQGTGTDTQYF.

V is TRBV27 and J is TRBJ2-7, with 7 bases matching TRBD1. The germline gives CDR1 MNHEY, CDR2 SMNVEV (reference sequence). The CDR3 length is 17 residues. V was clipped by 1 base and J by 1 base; unmatched bases: 10. CDR3 sequence reads: CASSLYRAGGLSYEQYF. The CDR3 bases are TGTGCCAGCAGTTTATACCGGGCAGGGGGTTTGTCCTACGAGCAGTACTTC.

The V call is TRBV10-3, the J call TRBJ2-5; TRBD2 matches 12 bases. The J segment lost 4 bases and the V segment lost 3 bases, leaving 6 bases of the junction unmatched. The germline gives CDR1 ENHRY, CDR2 SYGVKD. This CDR3 spans 16 amino acids. CDR3 sequence: CAISDSSGGAGETQYF. Written as DNA, the CDR3 is TGTGCCATCAGTGACTCTAGCGGGGGGGCCGGAGAGACCCAGTACTTC.

The chain joins TRBV5-5 to TRBJ2-5; no firm D call. Trimming pared 2 bases from V and 5 bases from J, leaving 16 bases between. This CDR3 has 15 residues. CDR1 is SGHKS, CDR2 YYEKEE, per germline (reference sequence). CDR3 bases: TGTGCCAGCAGCTTCTCGGGTAGCCCGCAGGAGACCCAGTACTTC. Amino acids: CASSFSGSPQETQYF.

This chain connects TRBV11-2 to TRBJ2-7; D is ambiguous. CDR3 length: 14 amino acids. Germline V gene sequence: CDR1 SGHAT, CDR2 FQNNGV. V was cut by 1 base and J by 3 bases, with 10 bases left in between. The CDR3 DNA is TGTGCCAGCAGCTTAGCGCAGGCTAACTACGAGCAGTACTTC. Translated, it gives CASSLAQANYEQYF.

The chain employs TRBV7-8 and TRBJ2-5; no reliable D call. V lost 3 bases, J lost 1 base, and 6 bases lay in between. This CDR3 is 13 amino acids long. Germline assignment: CDR1 SGHVS and CDR2 FQNEAQ. The CDR3, as DNA: TGTGCCAGCAGCTTGGGTAGCCAAGAGACCCAGTACTTC. Its protein is CASSLGSQETQYF.

This clone came up once. The J gene is TRBJ2-3, the V gene TRBV7-9; 7 bases align to TRBD2. Germline CDR1 reads SEHNR; CDR2 reads FQNEAQ (reference sequence). Trimming took 3 bases from V and 3 from J; bases not matched to a gene: 9. This CDR3 contains 16 residues. The CDR3: CASSFRAGVRTDTQYF. The CDR3 DNA reads TGTGCCAGCAGCTTCAGGGCGGGAGTGAGGACAGATACGCAGTATTTT.

This clone was counted only a few times. V usage is TRBV7-7 and J usage is TRBJ2-2; 7 nucleotides align to TRBD2. Germline assignment: CDR1 SSHAT and CDR2 FNYEAQ (reference sequence). With 6 bases clipped from V and 5 bases from J, the junction kept 6 bases outside the gene matches. CDR3 length: 14 residues. This CDR3 reads CASSRGGLTGELFF. CDR3 coding DNA: TGTGCCAGCAGTCGCGGGGGTCTGACCGGGGAGCTGTTTTTT.

The genes are TRBV2 and TRBJ1-4; D not resolved. Germline V gene sequence: CDR1 SNHLY, CDR2 FYNNEI. The length of the CDR3 is 12 residues. The V and J ends lost 1 base and 9 bases respectively, with 6 bases between them. The CDR3 sequence: CASSEGSKKLFF. In DNA, the CDR3 is TGTGCCAGCAGTGAAGGGAGTAAAAAACTGTTTTTT. The variable domain in full, with the rest retrieved from reference TRBV2 and TRBJ1-4, is EPEVTQTPSHQVTQMGQEVILRCVPISNHLYFYWYRQILGQKVEFLVSFYNNEISEKSEIFDDQFSVERPDGSNFTLKIRSTKLEDSAMYFCASSEGSKKLFFGSGTQLSVL.

The CDR3, as DNA: TGTGCCAGCAGCTCCAGGGAGGGTAGCACTGAAGCTTTCTTT. The encoded protein is CASSSREGSTEAFF. This chain links TRBV7-8 with TRBJ1-1; D perhaps matches TRBD1 (5 bases). V was trimmed by 4 bases and J by 4 bases, leaving 13 bases between them. The CDR3 is 14 amino acids. Looked up from germline, CDR1 is SGHVS and CDR2 is FQNEAQ.

This chain joins TRBV9 and TRBJ2-5; a weak D match, TRBD2 (5 bases). V dropped 0 bases and J dropped 4 bases, with 13 bases sitting between them. The CDR3 contains 15 residues. The germline CDR1 and CDR2 sequences are SGDLS and YYNGEE. This CDR3 is CASSVGGTRIETQYF. The CDR3 DNA sequence: TGTGCCAGCAGCGTAGGAGGTACTAGGATAGAGACCCAGTACTTC.

This clone was recorded only once. The CDR3 loop is CASSPHGSGRAGEQFF. In nucleotides, the CDR3 is TGTGCCAGCAGCCCCCATGGTAGCGGGAGGGCCGGTGAGCAGTTCTTC. The V gene is TRBV9, the J gene TRBJ2-1; 11 bases are shared with TRBD2. J gave up 9 bases and V 4 bases, and 12 bases lay outside the gene matches. Germline CDR1 reads SGDLS; CDR2 reads YYNGEE. There are 16 residues in the CDR3.

The chain carries TRBV18 and TRBJ2-2; 8 bases fit TRBD1. This CDR3 is built from 16 residues. Germline V gene lookup returns CDR1 KGHSH and CDR2 LQKENI. Trimming cost V 2 bases and J 5 bases; bases outside gene matches: 7. CDR3 sequence (DNA): TGTGCCAGCTCACCAAGACAGGGGTCGCCGACCGGGGAGCTGTTTTTT. Protein product: CASSPRQGSPTGELFF.

A single count supports this clone. This rearrangement joins TRBV14 to TRBJ1-6, with no clear D. The CDR3 has 14 residues. The V and J ends lost 0 bases and 6 bases respectively, with 6 bases between them. The germline V gene encodes CDR1 SGHDN and CDR2 FVKESK. The chain's CDR3 is CASSQETFNSPLHF. DNA for the CDR3: TGTGCCAGCAGCCAAGAGACTTTTAATTCACCCCTCCACTTT.

The chain is built from TRBV18 and TRBJ1-1; D is possibly TRBD1 (5 bases). Per germline, CDR1 KGHSH and CDR2 LQKENI. V was clipped by 8 bases and J by 4 bases, with 20 bases between them. This CDR3 is built from 15 residues. Here the CDR3 DNA reads TGTGCCAGCGTCGGGGGGATCCAATGGGGCACTGAAGCTTTCTTT. It specifies CASVGGIQWGTEAFF.

The sample holds a few counts of this clone. The chain couples TRBV13 to TRBJ2-3, with TRBD2 as a possible D gene (5 bases). Germline values: CDR1 PRHDT, CDR2 FYEKMQ (reference sequence). Deletions cut 5 bases from V and 7 bases from J, with 22 bases between. The length of the CDR3 is 16 residues. CDR3 nucleotide sequence: TGTGCCAGCAGCCGGAGGCTGGGCCACCAAAGTTATACGCAGTATTTT. As protein: CASSRRLGHQSYTQYF. The variable domain in full, with the rest retrieved from reference TRBV13 and TRBJ2-3, is AAGVIQSPRHLIKEKRETATLKCYPIPRHDTVYWYQQGPGQDPQFLISFYEKMQSDKGSIPDRFSAQQFSDYHSELNMSSLELGDSALYFCASSRRLGHQSYTQYFGPGTRLTVL.

CDR3 nucleotide sequence: TGCACCAGCAGCCAAGATGAGGCGGGGCGGAACACCGGGGAGCTGTTTTTT. It yields the protein CTSSQDEAGRNTGELFF. The J gene is TRBJ2-2, the V gene TRBV1; no check of the table's D call, TRBD2, against the DNA was made. TRBV1 is given as a pseudogene. The length of the CDR3 is 17 residues.

The CDR3 loop reads CASSFLASGQGNYEQYF. In DNA, the CDR3 is TGTGCCAGCAGCTTTTTGGCCTCGGGACAGGGGAACTACGAGCAGTACTTC. The chain joins TRBV7-9 to TRBJ2-7; 10 bases map to TRBD1. This CDR3 spans 17 amino acids. The V segment lost 3 bases and the J segment 3 bases; nucleotides outside the gene matches: 11. Looked up from germline, CDR1 is SEHNR and CDR2 is FQNEAQ (reference sequence).

This chain links TRBV11-2 with TRBJ2-7, with 8 positions matching TRBD1. In germline, CDR1 is SGHAT, CDR2 FQNNGV. Germline trimming cut 2 bases from V and 0 bases from J; bases unmatched to any gene: 3. The CDR3 has 15 residues. This CDR3 reads CASSLLGQGSYEQYF. Written as DNA, the CDR3 is TGTGCCAGCAGCTTACTAGGACAGGGCTCCTACGAGCAGTACTTC.

This chain links TRBV5-1 with TRBJ2-1, with 11 bases lining up with TRBD2. The germline CDR1 and CDR2 sequences are SGHRS and YFSETQ. This CDR3 contains 15 residues. With V trimmed by 7 bases and J by 4 bases, 7 bases remained unmatched. The CDR3 loop reads CASAPTSGVYNEQFF. CDR3 in DNA: TGCGCCAGCGCCCCGACTAGCGGGGTATACAATGAGCAGTTCTTC.

Concerning this clone: Other DNA variants within this sample encode the same CDR3. The DNA for the CDR3 is TGCGCCAGCAGCTTGGGAGGGGGGGAGACCCAGTACTTC. Protein sequence: CASSLGGGETQYF. V and J are TRBV5-1 and TRBJ2-5; D is tentatively TRBD1 or TRBD2 (6 bases each). Germline CDR1 is SGHRS and CDR2 is YFSETQ. Trimming took 0 bases from V and 5 from J, leaving 8 bases between them. CDR3 length equals 13 residues. Full variable domain (rest looked up from reference TRBV5-1 and TRBJ2-5): KAGVTQTPRYLIKTRGQQVTLSCSPISGHRSVSWYQQTPGQGLQFLFEYFSETQRNKGNFPGRFSGRQFSNSRSEMNVSTLELGDSALYLCASSLGGGETQYFGPGTRLLVL.

This clone appeared once. The genes are TRBV27 and TRBJ2-6, with no clear D. From germline, CDR1 is MNHEY and CDR2 SMNVEV (reference sequence). The CDR3 spans 16 residues. The germline V and J ends were trimmed by 4 bases and 1 base, with 11 bases remaining between them. Here the CDR3 DNA reads TGTGCCAGCAGTTCACCTCATTATTCTGGGGCCAACGTCCTGACTTTC. Its translation is CASSSPHYSGANVLTF.

The chain combines TRBV27 with TRBJ2-5; 9 bases align to TRBD1. Trimming took 4 bases from V and 4 from J; bases not matched to a gene: 16. Germline CDR1 and CDR2: MNHEY and SMNVEV (reference sequence). The CDR3 has 18 residues. The CDR3 DNA is TGTGCCAGCAGTTACAGCCTTCCCGGGACAGGGCGGGGAGAGACCCAGTACTTC. Translated: CASSYSLPGTGRGETQYF.